This section outlines one T cell receptor beta chain sequence together with its context. The record originates from a study of blood T cell repertoires in COVID-19. Overall study context: Samples came from the United States, Italy and Spain, spanning acute and convalescent COVID-19. In each case, the material was cDNA or gDNA derived from T cells, B-cell-depleted T cells, or PBMCs.

Per the authors' pipeline: Estimation of nucleated cell counts relied on the amplification of reference gene primers. Repertoires were generated with immunoSEQ multiplex PCR, while TCRdb's copy carries only in-frame clones and drops some. V, J and clone size were drawn from that table, and D and trimming were deduced from the DNA. The sample carries 65,000 to 70,000 clones, approximately 83% recorded once. The sample was peripheral blood. The origin of this receptor is a woman aged 55 to 70 with acute or convalescent COVID-19.

CDR3 region: CASSEEGSASSYEQYF. CDR3 nucleotides: TGTGCCAGCAGTGAAGAAGGTAGCGCGAGCTCCTACGAGCAGTACTTC. This chain uses TRBV6-1 with TRBJ2-7, with TRBD2 as a possible D gene (5 bases). This CDR3 has 16 amino acids. V was trimmed by 1 base and J by 0 bases, leaving 13 bases between them. Looked up from germline, CDR1 is MNHNS and CDR2 is SASEGT.